Here is one T cell receptor beta chain with its context. Seattle researchers signed up patients amid active infection and tracked them longitudinally. The data are from a study of blood T cell repertoires in COVID-19. Study as a whole: PBMCs, B-cell-depleted T cells, or T cells provided the cDNA or gDNA that made up the material.

The CDR3 length is 14 residues. CDR1 and CDR2 from the germline V gene are SGHRS and YFSETQ. The V segment lost 2 bases and the J segment 4 bases; nucleotides outside the gene matches: 4. Original data processing: Reference gene primer amplification gave estimated nucleated cell counts. TCRdb's table, derived via immunoSEQ multiplex PCR, lists solely in-frame clones and lacks some. V and J calls and clone size are as listed in that table; D and trimming were resolved from the DNA. The sample contains more than 45,000 clones, around 90% of which appear only once. The receptor was isolated from a woman at least 80 years old with COVID-19, enrolled during active disease. This sequence joins TRBV5-1 and TRBJ2-3; 7 positions agree with TRBD1. Sequenced sample: peripheral blood. For the CDR3, the DNA is TGCGCCAGCAGCTTAGGACAGGCGGCAGATACGCAGTATTTT. As protein: CASSLGQAADTQYF. The variable domain in full, completed from reference TRBV5-1 and TRBJ2-3, reads KAGVTQTPRYLIKTRGQQVTLSCSPISGHRSVSWYQQTPGQGLQFLFEYFSETQRNKGNFPGRFSGRQFSNSRSEMNVSTLELGDSALYLCASSLGQAADTQYFGPGTRLTVL.